This TCR beta chain was sequenced during a study of CD4+ T cells in melanoma. The study's findings and limits: In melanoma, neoantigen-specific CD4+ T cells reportedly differed in differentiation state.

This CDR3 comprises 15 residues. Germline V gives CDR1 SNHLY, CDR2 FYNNEI. Trimming took 6 bases from V and 5 from J, leaving 19 bases between them. The sample holds one count of this clone. Its antigen is unknown. Data came from immunoSEQ multiplex PCR; TCRdb stores just in-frame clones and leaves some out. There are about 50,000 clones in the sample; roughly 89% occur only once, and roughly 10% lies in the top ten. The specimen was peripheral blood. This chain links TRBV2 with TRBJ1-1, with D possibly being TRBD1 (6 bases). The receptor was derived from a human donor with melanoma. The CDR3 protein is CASSLRGGDTTEAFF. CDR3 coding DNA: TGTGCCAGCAGCCTCAGGGGAGGGGATACGACTGAAGCTTTCTTT.